The 16 T cell receptor beta chains presented below share a single source sample, sequenced in a study of cytomegalovirus exposure and HLA in healthy donors. Use of 60 Vbeta and 13 Jbeta primers characterized the PCR. Only in-frame clones appear in the TCRdb table, and some are missing; sequencing was by immunoSEQ multiplex PCR. The sample yields about 220,000 clones, less than 85% seen once. The sample taken for sequencing was PBMCs. The receptors shown here come from a man younger than 35 in good health and CMV-seronegative.

The chain carries TRBV28 and TRBJ1-1, with D possibly TRBD1 on 5 matching bases. Germline assignment: CDR1 MDHEN and CDR2 SYDVKM. V shed 3 bases and J shed 3 bases, with 17 bases lying between them. There are 16 residues in the CDR3. The CDR3 sequence is CASSFGAGPWDTEAFF. The CDR3 nucleotides read TGTGCCAGCAGTTTTGGGGCAGGGCCCTGGGACACTGAAGCTTTCTTT. Full variable domain (outside the CDR3, taken from reference TRBV28 and TRBJ1-1): DVKVTQSSRYLVKRTGEKVFLECVQDMDHENMFWYRQDPGLGLRLIYFSYDVKMKEKGDIPEGYSVSREKKERFSLILESASTNQTSMYLCASSFGAGPWDTEAFFGQGTRLTVV.

The V gene is TRBV5-1, the J gene TRBJ2-5, with 7 bases matching TRBD1. V dropped 1 base and J dropped 1; count of bases not matched to a gene: 16. CDR1 is SGHRS and CDR2 is YFSETQ in the germline V gene. This CDR3 spans 19 amino acids. The CDR3 coding sequence is TGCGCCAGCAGCTTGCCCAATTCGACAGGGTACATGATCCAAGAGACCCAGTACTTC. Protein product: CASSLPNSTGYMIQETQYF.

The CDR3, as DNA: TGTGCCTGGAGCACTAGGTTAGGGACAGGCTACACCTTC. Protein product: CAWSTRLGTGYTF. The rearrangement joins TRBV30 to TRBJ1-2; tentatively, D is TRBD1 (6 bases). CDR3 size: 13 residues. Between the trimmed V and J ends, which lost 3 bases and 8 bases, there was a span of 16 bases. The V gene's germline CDR1 is GTSNPN and CDR2 SVGIG (reference sequence).

This chain uses TRBV7-9 with TRBJ2-3; D is perhaps TRBD2 (6 bases). With 1 base removed from V and 2 bases from J, the gap between germline ends came to 7 bases. The CDR3 extends over 14 amino acids. Germline-derived CDR1 and CDR2 are SEHNR and FQNEAQ (reference sequence). CDR3 nucleotides: TGTGCCAGCAGCTTAGGGACTATCACAGATACGCAGTATTTT. It translates to CASSLGTITDTQYF.

The rearrangement links TRBV5-1 to TRBJ2-3; maybe TRBD1 (5 bases). The CDR3 is 12 residues long. Per the germline V gene, CDR1 is SGHRS and CDR2 is YFSETQ. V lost 5 bases and J 3 bases, leaving 7 bases between the germline ends. DNA for the CDR3: TGCGCCAGCAGGGGGCAGACAGATACGCAGTATTTT. This sequence encodes CASRGQTDTQYF.

This clone was counted only a few times. The rearrangement uses TRBV2 and TRBJ1-5, with D uncertain. This CDR3 is 14 amino acids long. Trimming stripped 3 bases from V and 0 bases from J, with 6 bases between. CDR1 is SNHLY, CDR2 FYNNEI, per germline. CDR3: CASSDRNSNQPQHF. The DNA of the CDR3 is TGTGCCAGCAGTGACAGGAATAGCAATCAGCCCCAGCATTTT. Full variable domain (rest looked up from reference TRBV2 and TRBJ1-5): EPEVTQTPSHQVTQMGQEVILRCVPISNHLYFYWYRQILGQKVEFLVSFYNNEISEKSEIFDDQFSVERPDGSNFTLKIRSTKLEDSAMYFCASSDRNSNQPQHFGDGTRLSIL.

As DNA, the CDR3 is TGTGCCAGCAGTTCGCGCGTGGGAGGGCCAGGCAATGAGCAGTTCTTC. Protein product: CASSSRVGGPGNEQFF. J is TRBJ2-1 and V is TRBV11-3, with 7 bases lining up with TRBD2. The germline gives CDR1 SGHNT, CDR2 YENEEA. The CDR3 loop spans 16 amino acids. Trimming took 6 bases from V and 6 from J; bases not matched to a gene: 14.

V usage is TRBV6-5 and J usage is TRBJ2-2, with a weak D call TRBD1 (5 bases). The V end was cut by 0 bases, the J end by 1 base, with 6 bases between. This CDR3 spans 15 amino acids. The germline CDR1 and CDR2 sequences are MNHEY and SVGAGI. This CDR3 reads CASSYSRGNTGELFF. The CDR3, as DNA: TGTGCCAGCAGTTACTCAAGGGGGAACACCGGGGAGCTGTTTTTT.

The V call is TRBV2, the J call TRBJ2-1; a possible D gene is TRBD2 (6 bases). Looked up from germline, CDR1 is SNHLY and CDR2 is FYNNEI. Trimming cost V 1 base and J 4 bases, with 20 bases left between them. CDR3 length equals 18 residues. The CDR3 loop is CASSEGVAVSPLYNEQFF. The DNA of the CDR3 is TGTGCCAGCAGTGAAGGGGTAGCGGTAAGCCCCCTTTACAATGAGCAGTTCTTC.

The genes are TRBV10-3 and TRBJ2-1; TRBD1 matches at 8 bases. The V gene's germline CDR1 is ENHRY and CDR2 SYGVKD. The J segment lost 4 bases and the V segment lost 9 bases, leaving 5 bases of the junction unmatched. The CDR3 extends over 13 amino acids. The CDR3 coding sequence is TGTGCCATTCAGGGGGCCGCATACAATGAGCAGTTCTTC. The encoded protein is CAIQGAAYNEQFF.

The rearrangement joins TRBV7-3 to TRBJ1-4; TRBD1 matches 7 bases. CDR3 length: 14 amino acids. Germline CDR1 and CDR2: SGHTA and FQGTGA. Trimming removed 5 bases from V and 6 bases from J; junction bases left unmatched: 6. CDR3 sequence: CASSPTGSDEKLFF. DNA for the CDR3: TGTGCCAGCAGCCCGACAGGGTCGGATGAAAAACTGTTTTTT.

Written as DNA, the CDR3 is TGTGCCAGCAGTGATTTGGGTACGGAGCAAGAGACCCAGTACTTC. It yields the protein CASSDLGTEQETQYF. The chain combines TRBV6-1 with TRBJ2-5; D is unclear. The CDR3 totals 15 residues. Germline CDR1 reads MNHNS; CDR2 reads SASEGT. V was pared by 3 bases and J by 2 bases, with 13 bases between.

The rearrangement uses TRBV14 and TRBJ2-5, with D hard to call. Trimming shortened V by 1 base and J by 1 base, and 13 bases separated the two germline ends. The CDR3 contains 16 residues. Germline V gene sequence: CDR1 SGHDN, CDR2 FVKESK. The CDR3 protein is CASSQGFLISQETQYF. DNA of the CDR3: TGTGCCAGCAGCCAAGGTTTCTTAATTTCCCAAGAGACCCAGTACTTC.

The V and J genes are TRBV7-3 and TRBJ2-7, with 9 bases identical to TRBD2. V lost 5 bases, J lost 2 bases, and 10 bases stayed unmatched. This CDR3 is 16 amino acids long. Germline CDR1 reads SGHTA; CDR2 reads FQGTGA. The DNA for the CDR3 is TGTGCCAGCAGCCCGCTCGCGGGAGGGGCCCCCTACGAGCAGTACTTC. This encodes CASSPLAGGAPYEQYF.

As to this clone: Sequence at one end of the junction differs from germline and may be a read error. This chain uses TRBV5-1 with TRBJ1-6, with 9 bases lining up with TRBD1. The CDR3 consists of 16 residues. CDR1 is SGHRS and CDR2 is YFSETQ in the germline V gene. The CDR3 nucleotides are TGCGCCAGCAGCTTGGCCGGGACAGGGCCCCTTTCATCCCTCCACTTT. This encodes CASSLAGTGPLSSLHF.

The sample holds a few counts of this clone. V and J are TRBV19 and TRBJ2-7, with 10 nucleotides matching TRBD1. There are 14 residues in the CDR3. Germline-derived CDR1 and CDR2 are LNHDA and SQIVND (reference sequence). The trim removed 6 bases at V and 7 bases at J, leaving 9 bases unmatched. For the CDR3, the DNA is TGTGCCAGTAGGAGGGGACAGGGGTCGGGGGAGCAGTACTTC. It translates to CASRRGQGSGEQYF.